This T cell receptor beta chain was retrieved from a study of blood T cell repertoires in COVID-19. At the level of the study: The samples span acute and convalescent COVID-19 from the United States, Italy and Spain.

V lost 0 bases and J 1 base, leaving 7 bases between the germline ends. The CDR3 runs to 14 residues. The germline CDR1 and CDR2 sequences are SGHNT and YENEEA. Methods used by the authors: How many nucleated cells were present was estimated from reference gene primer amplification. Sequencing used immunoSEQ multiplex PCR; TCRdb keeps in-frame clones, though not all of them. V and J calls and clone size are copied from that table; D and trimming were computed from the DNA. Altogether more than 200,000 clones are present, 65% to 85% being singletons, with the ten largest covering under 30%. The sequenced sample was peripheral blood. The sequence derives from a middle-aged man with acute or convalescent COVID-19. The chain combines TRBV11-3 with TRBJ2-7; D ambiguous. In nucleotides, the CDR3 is TGTGCCAGCAGCTTAGATGGCAATTCCTACGAGCAGTACTTC. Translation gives CASSLDGNSYEQYF. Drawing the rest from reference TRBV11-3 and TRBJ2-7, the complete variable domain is EAGVVQSPRYKIIEKKQPVAFWCNPISGHNTLYWYLQNLGQGPELLIRYENEEAVDDSQLPKDRFSAERLKGVDSTLKIQPAELGDSAVYLCASSLDGNSYEQYFGPGTRLTVT.